The 21 T cell receptor beta chains presented below share a single source sample, sequenced in a study of T cells in Graves' hyperthyroidism and ophthalmopathy. Researchers amplified the TCR beta CDR3 regions from RNA transcripts. The TCR CDR3 was amplified in a first-round RT-PCR using the HTBI primer set. From the multiplex PCR reads, TCRdb called clonotypes with MiXCR, one entry per CDR3 protein. Of 300,000 to 400,000 distinct CDR3 sequences detected, roughly 13% appear once; the ten largest clones hold approximately 10%. Sequenced material: blood. The origin of the receptors is a woman aged 55-69 years with Graves' hyperthyroidism.

The V call is TRBV5-1, the J call TRBJ2-7; 9 nucleotides match TRBD2. Germline loops: CDR1 SGHRS, CDR2 YFSETQ. The V gene end was trimmed by 4 bases and the J gene end by 3 bases; junction bases not matched to a gene: 23. The CDR3 totals 20 residues. Here the CDR3 DNA reads TGCGCCAGCAGCCCGGGGCCAGCGGGAGGCGCCATCCCTAAGAACTACGAGCAGTACTTC. Its translation is CASSPGPAGGAIPKNYEQYF. Drawing the rest from reference TRBV5-1 and TRBJ2-7, the complete variable domain is KAGVTQTPRYLIKTRGQQVTLSCSPISGHRSVSWYQQTPGQGLQFLFEYFSETQRNKGNFPGRFSGRQFSNSRSEMNVSTLELGDSALYLCASSPGPAGGAIPKNYEQYFGPGTRLTVT.

As regards this clonotype: Given a much more abundant clone one base away, this may be a read error. The chain has TRBV20-1 and TRBJ1-4; D unclear. The CDR3 loop spans 14 amino acids. Germline values: CDR1 DFQATT, CDR2 SNEGSKA (reference sequence). The V end lost 2 bases, the J end lost 7 bases, and 14 bases lay between the germline ends. The CDR3 is CSARIHGPGEKLFF. CDR3 coding DNA: TGCAGTGCTAGAATACACGGGCCGGGTGAAAAACTGTTTTTT.

The chain joins TRBV28 to TRBJ1-1; D unresolved. This CDR3 is 12 amino acids long. Germline V gene sequence: CDR1 MDHEN, CDR2 SYDVKM. V was cut by 1 base and J by 12 bases, with 12 bases left in between. The CDR3 region has the DNA TGTGCCAGCAGTTTATCCGGTTGGTTGTCTTTCTTT. It is translated as CASSLSGWLSFF.

This clonotype was seen many times. J is TRBJ2-1 and V is TRBV11-3; 9 bases fit TRBD1. In germline, CDR1 is SGHNT, CDR2 YENEEA. The junction had 6 bases not matched to a gene; V was cut back by 3 bases and J by 9 bases. The CDR3 runs to 14 residues. As DNA, the CDR3 is TGTGCCAGCAGCTTGGGACAGGGTTGGTTTGAGCAGTTCTTC. It yields the protein CASSLGQGWFEQFF.

This clonotype was observed a few times. V is TRBV11-1 and J is TRBJ2-7, with D tentatively TRBD1 or TRBD2 (5 bases each). This CDR3 comprises 15 residues. Trimming stripped 5 bases from V and 1 base from J, with 15 bases between. Germline V gene sequence: CDR1 SGHAT, CDR2 FQDESV (reference sequence). CDR3 sequence reads: CASSHPRGPSYEQYF. Here the CDR3 DNA reads TGTGCCAGCAGCCACCCGAGGGGCCCATCCTACGAGCAGTACTTC.

This clonotype was recorded at least ten times. The chain recombines TRBV6-2 or TRBV6-3 with TRBJ2-1, with D possibly being TRBD2 (5 bases). CDR3 length: 15 residues. Germline CDR1 MNHEY, CDR2 SVGEGT. Trimming removed 6 bases at V and 1 base at J, with 13 bases between. CDR3 sequence: CASRGLGLSYNEQFF. CDR3 sequence (DNA): TGTGCCAGCAGGGGCCTAGGACTTTCCTACAATGAGCAGTTCTTC.

This clonotype came up many times. The V gene is TRBV20-1, the J gene TRBJ2-2, with D tentatively TRBD2 (7 bases). V dropped 0 bases and J dropped 5 bases, with 16 bases sitting between them. This CDR3 spans 16 amino acids. The germline gives CDR1 DFQATT, CDR2 SNEGSKA (reference sequence). DNA of the CDR3: TGCAGTGCTAGAGACCCGGGGGGCGCGGGGACCGGGGAGCTGTTTTTT. This translates into CSARDPGGAGTGELFF.

CDR3 protein: CSARDQGVRTGSYEQYF. In DNA, the CDR3 is TGCAGTGCTAGAGATCAGGGGGTCCGGACAGGGTCCTACGAGCAGTACTTC. This chain connects TRBV20-1 to TRBJ2-7; 8 bases are a match to TRBD1. CDR3 length: 17 amino acids. Losses at the gene ends were 0 bases for V and 1 base for J; bases not matched to a gene: 11. Germline assignment: CDR1 DFQATT and CDR2 SNEGSKA (reference sequence).

This clonotype was recorded at least ten times. V and J are TRBV5-1 and TRBJ1-1; tentatively, D is TRBD1 (6 bases). The V gene lost 4 bases and the J gene lost 0 bases, with 10 bases spanning the gap. The CDR3 length is 14 residues. Germline CDR1 reads SGHRS; CDR2 reads YFSETQ. The CDR3 region has the DNA TGCGCCAGCAGCCTGGACAGTTTGAACACTGAAGCTTTCTTT. It is translated as CASSLDSLNTEAFF.

There are many counts of this clonotype. The chain has TRBV11-3 and TRBJ2-3; D is ambiguous. The V and J ends lost 5 bases and 2 bases respectively, with 5 bases between them. Germline V gene data show CDR1 as SGHNT and CDR2 as YENEEA. This CDR3 region has 12 residues. The CDR3 here is CASSIHTDTQYF. CDR3 DNA sequence: TGTGCCAGCAGCATCCACACAGATACGCAGTATTTT.

There are many counts of this clonotype. CDR3 bases: TGCAGTGTCCCTCGTCTAGCGGGAGCCTACGAGCAGTACTTC. Translated: CSVPRLAGAYEQYF. The chain carries TRBV20-1 and TRBJ2-7, with 10 bases identical to TRBD2. The CDR3 is 14 residues long. V was clipped by 7 bases and J by 2 bases; unmatched bases: 8. The V gene's germline CDR1 is DFQATT and CDR2 SNEGSKA (reference sequence).

This clonotype was observed many times. The chain uses TRBV7-8 and TRBJ1-5; D is possibly TRBD1 (5 bases). V shed 1 base and J shed 3 bases, with 13 bases lying between them. The CDR3 consists of 16 residues. The V gene's germline CDR1 is SGHVS and CDR2 FQNEAQ. CDR3 protein: CASSLDRLAFNQPQHF. The CDR3 DNA sequence: TGTGCCAGCAGCTTAGACAGGTTAGCGTTCAATCAGCCCCAGCATTTT.

This clonotype appeared a single time. It may be a read error: a sequence one base away is much more abundant. V usage is TRBV5-8 and J usage is TRBJ2-1, with 13 positions matching TRBD2. Germline values: CDR1 SGHTS, CDR2 YDEGEE. The CDR3 is 15 residues long. CDR3 in DNA: TGTGCCAGCAGACCGGGACTAGCGGGATTTAGTGAGCAGTCCTTC. Protein: CASRPGLAGFSEQSF. The full variable domain, in which reference TRBV5-8 and TRBJ2-1 provide the parts outside the CDR3, is EAGVTQSPTHLIKTRGQQATLRCSPISGHTSVYWYQQALGLGLQFLLWYDEGEERNRGNFPPRFSGRQFPNYSSELNVNALELEDSALYLCASRPGLAGFSEQSFGPGTRLTVL.

This clonotype was detected ten times or more. The rearrangement uses TRBV20-1 and TRBJ1-1; TRBD1 aligns across 8 bases. This CDR3 comprises 13 residues. The J segment lost 4 bases and the V segment lost 4 bases, leaving 5 bases of the junction unmatched. Germline CDR1 is DFQATT and CDR2 is SNEGSKA (reference sequence). The CDR3 nucleotides are TGCAGTGCTACCCGGACAGGGATCACTGAAGCTTTCTTT. Its translation: CSATRTGITEAFF.

This clonotype showed up many times. The CDR3 nucleotides are TGTGCCAGCGGCGAAGGACGGAGTGAAGCTTTCTTT. Amino acids: CASGEGRSEAFF. J is TRBJ1-1 and V is TRBV6-2 or TRBV6-3, with D uncertain. Deletions cut 8 bases from V and 7 bases from J, with 14 bases between. The CDR3 spans 12 residues. Germline V gene sequence: CDR1 MNHEY, CDR2 SVGEGT.

The chain employs TRBV11-2 and TRBJ1-1; D may be TRBD1 (6 bases). This CDR3 is built from 15 residues. CDR1 and CDR2 (germline): SGHAT, FQNNGV. V was shortened by 4 bases and J by 3 bases, with 15 bases between the two germline ends. The CDR3 region has the DNA TGTGCCAGCAGCTCCCTTACAGGGAGGCACACTGAAGCTTTCTTT. Translation: CASSSLTGRHTEAFF.

Notes on this clonotype: A read error is possible here, since a much larger clone lies one base away. The chain couples TRBV11-2 to TRBJ1-2; weak D call: TRBD1 (6 bases). The CDR3 is made up of 13 amino acids. CDR1 is SGHAT, CDR2 FQNNGV, per germline. CDR3 protein: CTSRGRDIQSYTF. DNA for the CDR3: TGTACCAGCAGGGGTCGGGACATTCAGAGCTACACCTTC.

This clonotype was recorded at least ten times. The V gene is TRBV5-1, the J gene TRBJ2-7; D could derive from TRBD1 or TRBD2 (5 bases each). The CDR3 loop spans 14 amino acids. Germline V lookup: CDR1 SGHRS, CDR2 YFSETQ. Trimming cost V 4 bases and J 2 bases, with 13 bases left between them. For the CDR3, the DNA is TGCGCCAGCAGCCACGGGGACCGCCCCTACGAGCAGTACTTC. Amino acid sequence: CASSHGDRPYEQYF.

The rearrangement uses TRBV6-1 and TRBJ1-1; a possible D gene is TRBD1 (5 bases). Trimming left V 5 bases short and J 0 bases short, with 10 bases between. Per germline, CDR1 MNHNS and CDR2 SASEGT. The CDR3 has 14 amino acids. CDR3: CASSSPGLNTEAFF. The CDR3 DNA reads TGTGCCAGCAGTTCCCCAGGGTTGAACACTGAAGCTTTCTTT.

This clonotype was seen many times. CDR3 DNA sequence: TGTGCCAGCAGTGGTACCGGGACGGAGACAGATACGCAGTATTTT. It yields the protein CASSGTGTETDTQYF. The chain uses TRBV6-1 and TRBJ2-3, with D possibly called TRBD1 or TRBD2 (5 bases each). Deletions cut 4 bases from V and 3 bases from J, with 14 bases between. CDR1 MNHNS and CDR2 SASEGT come from the germline V gene. There are 15 residues in the CDR3.

Only a few counts were recorded for this clonotype. The chain uses TRBV5-1 and TRBJ2-3; perhaps TRBD1 as D (6 bases). Trimming pared 0 bases from V and 0 bases from J, leaving 8 bases between. Per the germline V gene, CDR1 is SGHRS and CDR2 is YFSETQ. The CDR3 is 15 amino acids. In DNA form, the CDR3 reads TGCGCCAGCAGCTTGGGGGGGCCTAGCACAGATACGCAGTATTTT. Translation: CASSLGGPSTDTQYF.